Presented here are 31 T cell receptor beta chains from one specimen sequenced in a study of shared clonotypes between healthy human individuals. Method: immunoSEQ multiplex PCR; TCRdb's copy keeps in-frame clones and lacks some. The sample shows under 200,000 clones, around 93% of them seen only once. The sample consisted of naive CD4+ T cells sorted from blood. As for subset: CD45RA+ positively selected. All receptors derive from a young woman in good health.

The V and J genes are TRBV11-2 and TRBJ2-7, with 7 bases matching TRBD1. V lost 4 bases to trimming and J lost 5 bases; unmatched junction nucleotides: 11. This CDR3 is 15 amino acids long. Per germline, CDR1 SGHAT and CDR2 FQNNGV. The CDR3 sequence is CASSSSTGILHEQYF. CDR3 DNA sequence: TGTGCCAGCAGCTCCTCGACAGGGATCCTCCACGAGCAGTACTTC. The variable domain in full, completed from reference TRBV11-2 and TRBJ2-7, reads EAGVAQSPRYKIIEKRQSVAFWCNPISGHATLYWYQQILGQGPKLLIQFQNNGVVDDSQLPKDRFSAERLKGVDSTLKIQPAKLEDSAVYLCASSSSTGILHEQYFGPGTRLTVT.

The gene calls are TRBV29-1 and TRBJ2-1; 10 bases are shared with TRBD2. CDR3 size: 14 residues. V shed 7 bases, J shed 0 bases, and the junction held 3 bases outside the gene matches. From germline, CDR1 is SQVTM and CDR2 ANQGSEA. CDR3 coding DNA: TGCAGCGGGATAGCGGGAGGCTCCTACAATGAGCAGTTCTTC. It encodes CSGIAGGSYNEQFF.

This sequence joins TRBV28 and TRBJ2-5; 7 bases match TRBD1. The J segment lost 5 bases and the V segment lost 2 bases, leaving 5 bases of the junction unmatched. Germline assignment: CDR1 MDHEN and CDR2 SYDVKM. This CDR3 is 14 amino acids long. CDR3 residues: CASSLATGVETQYF. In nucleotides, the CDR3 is TGTGCCAGCAGTTTAGCCACAGGGGTGGAGACCCAGTACTTC. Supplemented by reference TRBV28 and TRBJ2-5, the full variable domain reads DVKVTQSSRYLVKRTGEKVFLECVQDMDHENMFWYRQDPGLGLRLIYFSYDVKMKEKGDIPEGYSVSREKKERFSLILESASTNQTSMYLCASSLATGVETQYFGPGTRLLVL.

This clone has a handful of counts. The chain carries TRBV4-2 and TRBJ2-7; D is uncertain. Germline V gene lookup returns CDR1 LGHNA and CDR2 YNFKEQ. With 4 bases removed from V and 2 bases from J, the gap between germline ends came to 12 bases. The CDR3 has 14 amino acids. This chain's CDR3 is CASSPEAQTYEQYF. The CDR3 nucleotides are TGTGCCAGCAGCCCTGAGGCTCAGACCTACGAGCAGTACTTC.

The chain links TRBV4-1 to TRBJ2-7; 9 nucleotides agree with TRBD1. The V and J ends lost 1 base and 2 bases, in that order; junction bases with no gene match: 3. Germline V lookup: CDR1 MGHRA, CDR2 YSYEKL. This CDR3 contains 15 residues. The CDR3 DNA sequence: TGCGCCAGCAGCCAAGTTGGACAGGGGCCCTACGAGCAGTACTTC. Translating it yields CASSQVGQGPYEQYF.

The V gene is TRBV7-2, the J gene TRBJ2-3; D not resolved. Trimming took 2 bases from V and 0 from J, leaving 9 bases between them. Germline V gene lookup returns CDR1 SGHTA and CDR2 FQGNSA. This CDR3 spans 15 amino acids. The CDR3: CASSLHNPSTDTQYF. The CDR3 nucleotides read TGTGCCAGCAGCTTACATAACCCTAGCACAGATACGCAGTATTTT.

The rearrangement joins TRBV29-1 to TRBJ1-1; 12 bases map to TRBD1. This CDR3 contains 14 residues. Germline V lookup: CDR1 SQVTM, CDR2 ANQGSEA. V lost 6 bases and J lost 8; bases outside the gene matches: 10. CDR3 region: CSVRLGTGGAEAFF. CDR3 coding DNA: TGCAGCGTCCGTCTCGGGACAGGGGGCGCCGAAGCTTTCTTT. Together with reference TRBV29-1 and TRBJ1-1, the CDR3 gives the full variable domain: SAVISQKPSRDICQRGTSLTIQCQVDSQVTMMFWYRQQPGQSLTLIATANQGSEATYESGFVIDKFPISRPNLTFSTLTVSNMSPEDSSIYLCSVRLGTGGAEAFFGQGTRLTVV.

The CDR3 DNA follows: TGTGCCAGCAGCGTAGTAGGGGGAACGGTGTCTGGAAACACCATATATTTT. Its translation is CASSVVGGTVSGNTIYF. The rearrangement links TRBV9 to TRBJ1-3; the D gene is possibly TRBD1 (6 bases). Deletions cut 0 bases from V and 1 base from J, with 14 bases between. The CDR3 length is 17 residues. CDR1 SGDLS and CDR2 YYNGEE come from the germline V gene.

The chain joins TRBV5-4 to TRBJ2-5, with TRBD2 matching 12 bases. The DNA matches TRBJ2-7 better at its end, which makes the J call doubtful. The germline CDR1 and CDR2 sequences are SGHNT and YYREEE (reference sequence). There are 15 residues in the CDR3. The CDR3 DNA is TGTGCCAGCAGCCCACTAGCGGGAGGTCCCCACGAGCAGTACTTC. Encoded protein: CASSPLAGGPHEQYF.

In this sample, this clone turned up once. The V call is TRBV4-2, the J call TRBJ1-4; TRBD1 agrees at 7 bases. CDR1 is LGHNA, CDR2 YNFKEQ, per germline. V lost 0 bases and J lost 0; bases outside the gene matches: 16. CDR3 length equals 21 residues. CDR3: CASSQDKQGPYLGATNEKLFF. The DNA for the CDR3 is TGTGCCAGCAGCCAAGATAAACAGGGGCCATACCTGGGTGCAACTAATGAAAAACTGTTTTTT.

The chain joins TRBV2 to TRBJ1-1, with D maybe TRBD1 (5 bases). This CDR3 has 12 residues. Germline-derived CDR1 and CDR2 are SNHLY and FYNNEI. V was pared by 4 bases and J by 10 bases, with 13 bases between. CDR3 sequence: CASSAWVGAAFF. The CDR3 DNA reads TGTGCCAGCAGTGCTTGGGTTGGGGCAGCTTTCTTT.

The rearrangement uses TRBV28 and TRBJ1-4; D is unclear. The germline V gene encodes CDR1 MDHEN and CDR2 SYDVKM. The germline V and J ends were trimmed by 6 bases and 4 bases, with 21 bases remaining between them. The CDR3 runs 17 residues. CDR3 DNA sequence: TGTGCCAGCAGACCCCTAATGAATCGGGCAAATAATGAAAAACTGTTTTTT. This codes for CASRPLMNRANNEKLFF.

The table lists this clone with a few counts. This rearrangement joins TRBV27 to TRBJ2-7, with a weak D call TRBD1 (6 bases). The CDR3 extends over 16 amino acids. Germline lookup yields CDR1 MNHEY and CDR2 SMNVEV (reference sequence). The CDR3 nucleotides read TGTGCTACAGGGTTCAGGTCAGGGGCCCGGAGCTACGAGCAGTACTTC. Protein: CATGFRSGARSYEQYF.

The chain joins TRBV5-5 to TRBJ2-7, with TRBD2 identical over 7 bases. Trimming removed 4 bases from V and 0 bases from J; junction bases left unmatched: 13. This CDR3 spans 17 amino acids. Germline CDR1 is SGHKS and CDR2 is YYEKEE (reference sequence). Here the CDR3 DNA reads TGTGCCAGCAGCCGGAAACTACTAGCGCCCACCTCCTACGAGCAGTACTTC. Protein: CASSRKLLAPTSYEQYF.

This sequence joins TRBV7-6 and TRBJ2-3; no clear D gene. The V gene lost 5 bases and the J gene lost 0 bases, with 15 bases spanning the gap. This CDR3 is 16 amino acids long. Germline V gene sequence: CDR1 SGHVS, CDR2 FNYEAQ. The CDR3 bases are TGTGCCAGCAGCCCTCGGAAAATACCTAGCACAGATACGCAGTATTTT. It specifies CASSPRKIPSTDTQYF.

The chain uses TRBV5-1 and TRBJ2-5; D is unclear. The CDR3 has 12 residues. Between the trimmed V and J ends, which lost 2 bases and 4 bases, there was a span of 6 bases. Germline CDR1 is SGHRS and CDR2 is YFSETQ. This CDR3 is CASSFGVETQYF. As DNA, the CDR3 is TGCGCCAGCAGCTTCGGAGTAGAGACCCAGTACTTC.

CDR3 DNA: TGTGCCAGCAGTCCTCCAGGAGCGGGAGGGCCCTACGAGCAGTACTTC. Protein sequence: CASSPPGAGGPYEQYF. V gene TRBV28 combines with J gene TRBJ2-7; TRBD2 matches 10 bases. The CDR3 loop spans 16 amino acids. Germline V CDR1 and CDR2: MDHEN, SYDVKM. Trimming took 5 bases from V and 2 from J; bases not matched to a gene: 9.

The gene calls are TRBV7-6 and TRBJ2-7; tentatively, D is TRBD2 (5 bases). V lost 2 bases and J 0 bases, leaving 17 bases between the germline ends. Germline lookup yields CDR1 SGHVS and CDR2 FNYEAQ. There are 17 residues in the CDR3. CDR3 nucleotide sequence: TGTGCCAGCAGCTTACGACCTGCGGGCGGAAGCTCCTACGAGCAGTACTTC. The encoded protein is CASSLRPAGGSSYEQYF.

CDR3 nucleotides: TGCAGCGGCAGGGAGCCGGGCTCCCATGGCTACACCTTC. This gives the protein CSGREPGSHGYTF. The chain has TRBV29-1 and TRBJ1-2; the D gene is possibly TRBD1 (5 bases). Germline values: CDR1 SQVTM, CDR2 ANQGSEA. The CDR3 is 13 residues long. V shed 7 bases and J shed 6 bases, with 18 bases lying between them.

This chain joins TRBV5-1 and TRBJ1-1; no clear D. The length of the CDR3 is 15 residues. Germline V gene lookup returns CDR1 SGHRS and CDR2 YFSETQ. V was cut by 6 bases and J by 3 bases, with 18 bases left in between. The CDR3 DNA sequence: TGCGCCAGCACCCCATCCTTAGGGCGGTACACTGAAGCTTTCTTT. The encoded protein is CASTPSLGRYTEAFF.

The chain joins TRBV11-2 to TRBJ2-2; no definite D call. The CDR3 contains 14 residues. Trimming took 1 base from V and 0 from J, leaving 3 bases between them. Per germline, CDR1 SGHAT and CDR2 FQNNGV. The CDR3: CASSLAPNTGELFF. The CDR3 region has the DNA TGTGCCAGCAGCTTAGCCCCGAACACCGGGGAGCTGTTTTTT.

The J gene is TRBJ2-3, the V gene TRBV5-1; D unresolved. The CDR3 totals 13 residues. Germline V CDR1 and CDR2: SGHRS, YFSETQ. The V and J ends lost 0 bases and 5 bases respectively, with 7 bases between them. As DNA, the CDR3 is TGCGCCAGCAGCTTGGATGCGGTAGATACGCAGTATTTT. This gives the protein CASSLDAVDTQYF.

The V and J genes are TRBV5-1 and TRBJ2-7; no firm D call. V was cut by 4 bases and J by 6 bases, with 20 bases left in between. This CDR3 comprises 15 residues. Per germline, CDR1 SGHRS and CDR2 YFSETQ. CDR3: CASSLPGGSWGEQYF. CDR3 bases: TGCGCCAGCAGCCTTCCCGGCGGCTCTTGGGGCGAGCAGTACTTC.

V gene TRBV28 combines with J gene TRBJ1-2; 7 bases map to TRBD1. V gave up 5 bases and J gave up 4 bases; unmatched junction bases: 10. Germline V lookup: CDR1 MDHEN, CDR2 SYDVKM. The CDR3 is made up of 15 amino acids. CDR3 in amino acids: CASSRGVGTVYGYTF. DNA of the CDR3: TGTGCCAGCAGTCGAGGCGTGGGGACAGTCTATGGCTACACCTTC.

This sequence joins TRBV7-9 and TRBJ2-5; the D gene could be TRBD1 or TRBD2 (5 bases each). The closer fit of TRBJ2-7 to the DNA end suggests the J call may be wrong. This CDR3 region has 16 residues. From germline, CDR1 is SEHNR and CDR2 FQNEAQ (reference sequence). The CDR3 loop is CASSKPGPHRTYEQYF. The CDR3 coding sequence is TGTGCCAGCAGCAAACCGGGACCACATCGGACCTACGAGCAGTACTTC.

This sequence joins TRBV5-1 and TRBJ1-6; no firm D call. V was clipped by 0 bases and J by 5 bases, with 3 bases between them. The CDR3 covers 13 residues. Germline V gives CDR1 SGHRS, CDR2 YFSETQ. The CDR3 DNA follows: TGCGCCAGCAGCTTGGTCGATAATTCACCCCTCCACTTT. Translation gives CASSLVDNSPLHF.

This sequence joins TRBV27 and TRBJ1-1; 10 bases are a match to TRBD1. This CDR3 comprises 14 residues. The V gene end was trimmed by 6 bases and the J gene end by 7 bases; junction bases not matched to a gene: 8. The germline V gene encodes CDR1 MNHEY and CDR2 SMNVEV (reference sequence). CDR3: CASRPGQGGGEAFF. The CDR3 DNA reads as TGTGCCAGCAGACCCGGACAGGGGGGCGGTGAAGCTTTCTTT.

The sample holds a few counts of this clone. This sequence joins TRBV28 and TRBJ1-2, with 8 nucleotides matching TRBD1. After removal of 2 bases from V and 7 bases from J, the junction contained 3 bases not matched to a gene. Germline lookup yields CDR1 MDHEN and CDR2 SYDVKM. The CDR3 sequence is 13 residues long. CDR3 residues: CASSLPGGGGYTF. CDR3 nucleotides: TGTGCCAGCAGTTTACCAGGGGGCGGTGGCTACACCTTC.

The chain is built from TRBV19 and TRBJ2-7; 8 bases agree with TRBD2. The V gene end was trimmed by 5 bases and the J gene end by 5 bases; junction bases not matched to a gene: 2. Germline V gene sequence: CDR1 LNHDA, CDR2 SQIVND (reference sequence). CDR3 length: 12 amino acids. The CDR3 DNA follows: TGTGCCAGTAGTCGGGGGGGGAACGAGCAGTACTTC. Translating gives CASSRGGNEQYF.

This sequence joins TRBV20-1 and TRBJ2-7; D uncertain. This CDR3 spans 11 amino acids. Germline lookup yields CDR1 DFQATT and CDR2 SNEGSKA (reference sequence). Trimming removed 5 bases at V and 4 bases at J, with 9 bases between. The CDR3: CSAVKGYEQYF. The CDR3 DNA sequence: TGCAGTGCTGTGAAGGGTTACGAGCAGTACTTC.

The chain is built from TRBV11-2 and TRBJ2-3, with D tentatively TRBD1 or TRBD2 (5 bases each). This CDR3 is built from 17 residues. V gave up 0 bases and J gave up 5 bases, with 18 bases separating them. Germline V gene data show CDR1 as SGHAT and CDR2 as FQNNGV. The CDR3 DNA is TGTGCCAGCAGCTTAGATAGGGGTACTCTAGGAGGAGATACGCAGTATTTT. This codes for CASSLDRGTLGGDTQYF.